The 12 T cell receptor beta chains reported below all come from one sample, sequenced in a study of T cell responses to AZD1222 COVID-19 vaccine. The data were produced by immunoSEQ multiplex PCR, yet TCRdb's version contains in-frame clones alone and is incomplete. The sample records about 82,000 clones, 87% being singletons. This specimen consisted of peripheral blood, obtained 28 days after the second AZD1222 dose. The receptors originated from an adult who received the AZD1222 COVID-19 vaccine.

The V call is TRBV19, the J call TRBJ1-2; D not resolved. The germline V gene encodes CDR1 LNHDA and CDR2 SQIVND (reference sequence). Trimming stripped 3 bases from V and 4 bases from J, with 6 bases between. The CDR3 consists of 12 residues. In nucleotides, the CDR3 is TGTGCCAGTAGTATTCAGGCCTATGGCTACACCTTC. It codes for CASSIQAYGYTF. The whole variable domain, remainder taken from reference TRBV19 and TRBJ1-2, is DGGITQSPKYLFRKEGQNVTLSCEQNLNHDAMYWYRQDPGQGLRLIYYSQIVNDFQKGDIAEGYSVSREKKESFPLTVTSAQKNPTAFYLCASSIQAYGYTFGSGTRLTVV.

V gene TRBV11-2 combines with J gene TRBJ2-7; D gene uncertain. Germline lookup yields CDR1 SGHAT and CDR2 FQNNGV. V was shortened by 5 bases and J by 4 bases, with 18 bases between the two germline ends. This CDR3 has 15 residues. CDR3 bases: TGTGCCAGCAGCCAAGGCCAGCGCGAGACTTACGAGCAGTACTTC. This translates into CASSQGQRETYEQYF.

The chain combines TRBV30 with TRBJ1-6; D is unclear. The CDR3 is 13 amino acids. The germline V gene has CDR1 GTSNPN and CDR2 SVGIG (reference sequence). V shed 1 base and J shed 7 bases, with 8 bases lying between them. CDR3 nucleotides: TGTGCCTGGAGTGAGGATCAAAATTCACCCCTCCACTTT. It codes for CAWSEDQNSPLHF.

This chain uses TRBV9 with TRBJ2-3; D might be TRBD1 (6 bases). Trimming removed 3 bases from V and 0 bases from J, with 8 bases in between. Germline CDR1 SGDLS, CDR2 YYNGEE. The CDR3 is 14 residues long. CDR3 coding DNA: TGTGCCAGCAGCGGGGGACACAGCACAGATACGCAGTATTTT. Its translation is CASSGGHSTDTQYF.

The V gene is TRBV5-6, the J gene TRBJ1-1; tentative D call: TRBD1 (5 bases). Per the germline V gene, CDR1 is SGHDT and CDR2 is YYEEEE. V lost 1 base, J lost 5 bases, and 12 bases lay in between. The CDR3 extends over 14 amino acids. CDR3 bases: TGTGCCAGCAGCTTGCGGCAGGGTGGGACTGAAGCTTTCTTT. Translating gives CASSLRQGGTEAFF.

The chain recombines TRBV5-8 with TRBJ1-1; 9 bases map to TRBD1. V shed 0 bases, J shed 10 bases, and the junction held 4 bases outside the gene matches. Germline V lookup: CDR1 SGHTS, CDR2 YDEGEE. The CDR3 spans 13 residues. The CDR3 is CASSLGDRVSAFF. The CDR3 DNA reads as TGTGCCAGCAGCTTGGGGGACAGGGTGTCAGCTTTCTTT. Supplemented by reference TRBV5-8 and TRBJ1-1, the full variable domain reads EAGVTQSPTHLIKTRGQQATLRCSPISGHTSVYWYQQALGLGLQFLLWYDEGEERNRGNFPPRFSGRQFPNYSSELNVNALELEDSALYLCASSLGDRVSAFFGQGTRLTVV.

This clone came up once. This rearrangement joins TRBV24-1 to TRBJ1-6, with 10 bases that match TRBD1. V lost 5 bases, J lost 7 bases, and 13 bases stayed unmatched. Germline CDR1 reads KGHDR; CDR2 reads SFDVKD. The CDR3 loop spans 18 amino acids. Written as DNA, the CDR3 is TGTGCCACCAGTGGCCCCAACCGGACAGGGGGTGGCAATTCACCCCTCCACTTT. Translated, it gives CATSGPNRTGGGNSPLHF.

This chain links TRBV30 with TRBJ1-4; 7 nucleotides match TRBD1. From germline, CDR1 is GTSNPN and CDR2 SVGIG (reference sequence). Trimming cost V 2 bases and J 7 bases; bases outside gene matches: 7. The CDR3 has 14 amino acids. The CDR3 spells CAWSLDRTSEKLFF. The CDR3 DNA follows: TGTGCCTGGAGTCTGGACAGGACGAGTGAAAAACTGTTTTTT.

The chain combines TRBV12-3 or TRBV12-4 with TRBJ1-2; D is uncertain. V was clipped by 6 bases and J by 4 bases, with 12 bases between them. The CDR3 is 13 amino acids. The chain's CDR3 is CASSSASAYGYTF. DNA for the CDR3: TGTGCCAGCAGCTCTGCGTCAGCCTATGGCTACACCTTC.

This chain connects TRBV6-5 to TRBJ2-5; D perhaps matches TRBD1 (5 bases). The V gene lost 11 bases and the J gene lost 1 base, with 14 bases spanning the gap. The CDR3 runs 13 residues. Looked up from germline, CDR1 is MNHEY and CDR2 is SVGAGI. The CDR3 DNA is TGTGCCTTTGAGGACACTTTCCAAGAGACCCAGTACTTC. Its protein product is CAFEDTFQETQYF.

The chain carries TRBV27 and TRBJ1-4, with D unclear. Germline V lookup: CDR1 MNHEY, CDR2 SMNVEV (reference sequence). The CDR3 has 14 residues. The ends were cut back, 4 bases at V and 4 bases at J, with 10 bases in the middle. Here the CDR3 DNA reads TGTGCCAGCAGTTCCATCGGGATTAATGAAAAACTGTTTTTT. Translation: CASSSIGINEKLFF.

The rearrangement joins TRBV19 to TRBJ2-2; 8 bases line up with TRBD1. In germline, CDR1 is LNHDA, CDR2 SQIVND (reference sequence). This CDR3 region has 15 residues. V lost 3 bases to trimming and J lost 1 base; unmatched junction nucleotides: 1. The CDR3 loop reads CASSMGTGNTGELFF. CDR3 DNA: TGTGCCAGTAGTATGGGGACAGGGAACACCGGGGAGCTGTTTTTT.